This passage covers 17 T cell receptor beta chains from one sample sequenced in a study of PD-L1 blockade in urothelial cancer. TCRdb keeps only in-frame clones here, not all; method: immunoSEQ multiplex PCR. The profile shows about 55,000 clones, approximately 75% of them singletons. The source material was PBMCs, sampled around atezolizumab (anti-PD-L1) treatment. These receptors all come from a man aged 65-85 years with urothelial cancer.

The CDR3 is CASSEPPRPSVVNSPLHF. As DNA, the CDR3 is TGTGCCAGCAGTGAACCTCCCAGACCAAGCGTAGTTAATTCACCCCTCCACTTT. The rearrangement links TRBV2 to TRBJ1-6; D ambiguous. Trimming pared 2 bases from V and 6 bases from J, leaving 20 bases between. This CDR3 region has 18 residues. Germline V gene data show CDR1 as SNHLY and CDR2 as FYNNEI.

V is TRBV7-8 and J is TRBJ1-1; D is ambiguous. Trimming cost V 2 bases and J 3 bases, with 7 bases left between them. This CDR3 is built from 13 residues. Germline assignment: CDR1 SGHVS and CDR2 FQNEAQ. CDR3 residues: CASSLIRDTEAFF. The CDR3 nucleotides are TGTGCCAGCAGCTTAATACGGGACACTGAAGCTTTCTTT.

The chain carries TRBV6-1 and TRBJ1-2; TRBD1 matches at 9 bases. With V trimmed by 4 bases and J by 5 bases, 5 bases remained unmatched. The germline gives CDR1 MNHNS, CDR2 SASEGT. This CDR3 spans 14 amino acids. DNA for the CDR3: TGTGCCAGCAGTGGGGGACAGGGAGCATATGGCTACACCTTC. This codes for CASSGGQGAYGYTF.

CDR3 sequence: CASSSRGGGYTF. The CDR3 region has the DNA TGTGCCAGTAGTTCGAGAGGAGGGGGCTACACCTTC. The genes are TRBV19 and TRBJ1-2, with D unresolved. The length of the CDR3 is 12 residues. From germline, CDR1 is LNHDA and CDR2 SQIVND (reference sequence). V gave up 5 bases and J gave up 8 bases, with 12 bases separating them.

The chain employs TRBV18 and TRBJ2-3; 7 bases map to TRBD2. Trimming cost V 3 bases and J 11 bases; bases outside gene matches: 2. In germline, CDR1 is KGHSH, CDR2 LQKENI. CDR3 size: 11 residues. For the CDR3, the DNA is TGTGCCAGCTCACCGGGGGGGGAGCAGTATTTT. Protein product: CASSPGGEQYF.

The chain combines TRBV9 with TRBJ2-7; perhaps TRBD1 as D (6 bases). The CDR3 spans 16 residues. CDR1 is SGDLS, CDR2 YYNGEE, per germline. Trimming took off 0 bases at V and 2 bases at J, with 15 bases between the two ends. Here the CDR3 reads CASSVGGQPGAYEQYF. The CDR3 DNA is TGTGCCAGCAGCGTAGGTGGACAGCCTGGGGCCTACGAGCAGTACTTC.

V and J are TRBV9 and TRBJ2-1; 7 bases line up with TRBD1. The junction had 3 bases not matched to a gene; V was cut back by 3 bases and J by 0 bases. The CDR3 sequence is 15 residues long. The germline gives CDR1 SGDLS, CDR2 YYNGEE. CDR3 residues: CASSDYRGSYNEQFF. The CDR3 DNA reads TGTGCCAGCAGCGATTACAGGGGCTCCTACAATGAGCAGTTCTTC.

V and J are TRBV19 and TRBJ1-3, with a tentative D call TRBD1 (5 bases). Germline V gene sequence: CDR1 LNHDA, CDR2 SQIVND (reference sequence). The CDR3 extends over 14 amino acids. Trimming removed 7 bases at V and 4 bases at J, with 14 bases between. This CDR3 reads CASIDSLRGNTIYF. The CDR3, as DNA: TGTGCCAGTATAGACAGTCTACGAGGAAACACCATATATTTT.

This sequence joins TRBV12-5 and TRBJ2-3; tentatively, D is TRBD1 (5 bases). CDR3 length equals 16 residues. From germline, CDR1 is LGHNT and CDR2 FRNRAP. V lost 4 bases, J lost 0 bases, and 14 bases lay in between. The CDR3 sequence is CASGSGRPSSTDTQYF. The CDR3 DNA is TGTGCTAGTGGTTCAGGGCGTCCCTCTAGCACAGATACGCAGTATTTT.

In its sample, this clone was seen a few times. The CDR3 nucleotides are TGTGCCAGTAGTATAGGGGATCCGAGGAGGACTGAAGCTTTCTTT. Its protein is CASSIGDPRRTEAFF. The rearrangement uses TRBV19 and TRBJ1-1; D gene uncertain. The germline V and J ends were trimmed by 1 base and 5 bases, with 14 bases remaining between them. Germline assignment: CDR1 LNHDA and CDR2 SQIVND (reference sequence). The CDR3 is made up of 15 amino acids. The variable domain in full, with the rest retrieved from reference TRBV19 and TRBJ1-1, is DGGITQSPKYLFRKEGQNVTLSCEQNLNHDAMYWYRQDPGQGLRLIYYSQIVNDFQKGDIAEGYSVSREKKESFPLTVTSAQKNPTAFYLCASSIGDPRRTEAFFGQGTRLTVV.

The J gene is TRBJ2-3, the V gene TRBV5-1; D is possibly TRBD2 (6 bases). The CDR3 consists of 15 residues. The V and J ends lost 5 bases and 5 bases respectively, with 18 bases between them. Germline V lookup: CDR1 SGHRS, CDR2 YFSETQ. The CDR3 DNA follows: TGCGCCAGCAGTCGGAGGGAGCGCGGTTTAGATACGCAGTATTTT. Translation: CASSRRERGLDTQYF.

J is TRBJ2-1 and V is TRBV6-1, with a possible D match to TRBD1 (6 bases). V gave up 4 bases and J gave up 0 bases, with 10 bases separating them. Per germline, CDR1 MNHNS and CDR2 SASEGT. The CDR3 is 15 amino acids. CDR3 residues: CASSVQGSSYNEQFF. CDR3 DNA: TGTGCCAGCAGTGTGCAGGGGAGCTCCTACAATGAGCAGTTCTTC.

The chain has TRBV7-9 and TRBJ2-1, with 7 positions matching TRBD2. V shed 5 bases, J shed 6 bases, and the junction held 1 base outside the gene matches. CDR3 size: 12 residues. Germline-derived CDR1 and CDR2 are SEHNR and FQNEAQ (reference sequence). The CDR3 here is CASSPGGNEQFF. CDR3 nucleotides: TGTGCCAGCAGCCCGGGAGGCAATGAGCAGTTCTTC. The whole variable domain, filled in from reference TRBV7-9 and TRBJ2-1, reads DTGVSQNPRHKITKRGQNVTFRCDPISEHNRLYWYRQTLGQGPEFLTYFQNEAQLEKSRLLSDRFSAERPKGSFSTLEIQRTEQGDSAMYLCASSPGGNEQFFGPGTRLTVL.

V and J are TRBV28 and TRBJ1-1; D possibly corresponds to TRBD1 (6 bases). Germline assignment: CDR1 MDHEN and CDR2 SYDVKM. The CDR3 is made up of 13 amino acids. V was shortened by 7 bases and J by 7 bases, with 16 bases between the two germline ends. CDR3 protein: CASTRGGMSEAFF. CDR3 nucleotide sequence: TGTGCCAGCACTCGGGGGGGCATGAGTGAAGCTTTCTTT.

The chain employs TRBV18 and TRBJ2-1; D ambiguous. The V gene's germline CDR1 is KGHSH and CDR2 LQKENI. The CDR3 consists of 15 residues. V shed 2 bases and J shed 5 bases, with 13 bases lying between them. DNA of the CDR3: TGTGCCAGCTCACCAAATCAATTCCCCAACAATGAGCAGTTCTTC. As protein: CASSPNQFPNNEQFF. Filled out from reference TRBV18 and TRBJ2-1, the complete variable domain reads NAGVMQNPRHLVRRRGQEARLRCSPMKGHSHVYWYRQLPEEGLKFMVYLQKENIIDESGMPKERFSAEFPKEGPSILRIQQVVRGDSAAYFCASSPNQFPNNEQFFGPGTRLTVL.

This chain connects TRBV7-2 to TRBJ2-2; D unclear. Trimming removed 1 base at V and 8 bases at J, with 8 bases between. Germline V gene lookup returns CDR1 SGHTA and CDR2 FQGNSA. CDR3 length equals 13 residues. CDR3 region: CASSLGAGGELFF. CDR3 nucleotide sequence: TGTGCCAGCAGCTTAGGGGCTGGGGGGGAGCTGTTTTTT.

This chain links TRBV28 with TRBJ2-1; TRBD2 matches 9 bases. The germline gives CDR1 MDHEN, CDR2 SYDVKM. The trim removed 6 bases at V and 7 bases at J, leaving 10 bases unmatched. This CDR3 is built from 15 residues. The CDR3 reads CASREAGGKENEQFF. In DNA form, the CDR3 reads TGTGCCAGCAGGGAAGCGGGAGGAAAGGAGAATGAGCAGTTCTTC.